This T cell receptor beta chain was recovered during a study of blood T cell repertoires in COVID-19. As for the study in general: Specimens from acute and convalescent COVID-19 originated in the United States, Italy and Spain.

The CDR3 is made up of 15 amino acids. Trimming cost V 2 bases and J 8 bases; bases outside gene matches: 5. Germline V gives CDR1 MNHEY, CDR2 SVGEGT. The count of this clone is one. How the authors handled the data: Amplification with reference gene primers provided the estimates of nucleated cell counts. Sequenced by immunoSEQ multiplex PCR; TCRdb stores in-frame clones only, minus some. V and J calls and clone size are given by that table; D and trimming were obtained from the DNA. Of roughly 160,000 clones in the sample, approximately 90% were seen once. Sequencing was done on a sample of peripheral blood. This sequence joins TRBV6-2 or TRBV6-3 and TRBJ1-6; 8 nucleotides agree with TRBD1. The receptor's source is a man aged 45 to 65 who had recovered from COVID-19. The CDR3 region is CASSYEGTGYSPLHF. Here the CDR3 DNA reads TGTGCCAGCAGTTACGAAGGGACAGGCTATTCACCCCTCCACTTT.